This T cell receptor beta chain derives from a study of shared clonotypes between healthy human individuals. Overall study findings and caveats: Since donors were few, the genetic and exposure-history diversity represented was limited. Blood alone was sampled, and tissue repertoires likely differ.

From germline, CDR1 is LGHNA and CDR2 YNFKEQ. This CDR3 has 18 residues. With 2 bases clipped from V and 1 base from J, the junction kept 12 bases outside the gene matches. All participating donors were Caucasian adults from Nashville, Tennessee. Approximately 100 million PBMCs per unsorted sample were used for genomic DNA. As to this clone: What it binds is unknown.

Assay used: immunoSEQ multiplex PCR; TCRdb lists only in-frame clones, some missing. Among nearly 500,000 clones, 70% to 80% were seen once, and the ten largest hold approximately 13%. This rearrangement joins TRBV4-2 to TRBJ2-3; 7 nucleotides align to TRBD1. This clonotype originated in a middle-aged woman in good health. Some clones in this sample may be carry-over from other donors' samples. Sequenced sample: PBMCs. The CDR3 sequence is CASSQQLVQGSGTDTQYF. The CDR3 DNA follows: TGTGCCAGCAGCCAACAACTCGTACAGGGGAGCGGCACAGATACGCAGTATTTT.